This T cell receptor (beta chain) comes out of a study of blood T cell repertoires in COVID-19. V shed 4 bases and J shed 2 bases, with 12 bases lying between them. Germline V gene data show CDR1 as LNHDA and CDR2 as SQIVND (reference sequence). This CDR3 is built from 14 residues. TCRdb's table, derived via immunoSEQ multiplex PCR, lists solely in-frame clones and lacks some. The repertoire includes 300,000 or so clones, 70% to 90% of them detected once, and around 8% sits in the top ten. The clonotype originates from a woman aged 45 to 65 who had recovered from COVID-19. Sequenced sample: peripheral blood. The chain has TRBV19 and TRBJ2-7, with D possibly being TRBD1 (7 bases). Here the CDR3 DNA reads TGTGCCAGTAGTAGGGGGGACAGACCCTACGAGCAGTACTTC. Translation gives CASSRGDRPYEQYF. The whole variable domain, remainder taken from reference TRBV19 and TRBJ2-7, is DGGITQSPKYLFRKEGQNVTLSCEQNLNHDAMYWYRQDPGQGLRLIYYSQIVNDFQKGDIAEGYSVSREKKESFPLTVTSAQKNPTAFYLCASSRGDRPYEQYFGPGTRLTVT.